This paragraph reports one T cell receptor beta chain. This specimen comes from a study of cytomegalovirus exposure and HLA in healthy donors. Trimming took off 2 bases at V and 5 bases at J, with 12 bases between the two ends. Germline V gives CDR1 MNHEY, CDR2 SMNVEV (reference sequence). The CDR3 spans 14 residues. The primer mix had 60 Vbeta and 13 Jbeta primers. The protocol was immunoSEQ multiplex PCR, while the TCRdb copy is restricted to in-frame clones and leaves out a portion. Seen here are about 120,000 clones, approximately 80% observed once, and the top ten hold around 1.4%. J is TRBJ1-1 and V is TRBV27, with D perhaps TRBD1 (5 bases). The clonotype was recovered from a woman aged 18 to 35 in good health and CMV-seronegative. Sequences were obtained from PBMCs. The CDR3 DNA reads TGTGCCAGCAGTTTAATGGGGGGGGTAACTGAAGCTTTCTTT. It translates to CASSLMGGVTEAFF.